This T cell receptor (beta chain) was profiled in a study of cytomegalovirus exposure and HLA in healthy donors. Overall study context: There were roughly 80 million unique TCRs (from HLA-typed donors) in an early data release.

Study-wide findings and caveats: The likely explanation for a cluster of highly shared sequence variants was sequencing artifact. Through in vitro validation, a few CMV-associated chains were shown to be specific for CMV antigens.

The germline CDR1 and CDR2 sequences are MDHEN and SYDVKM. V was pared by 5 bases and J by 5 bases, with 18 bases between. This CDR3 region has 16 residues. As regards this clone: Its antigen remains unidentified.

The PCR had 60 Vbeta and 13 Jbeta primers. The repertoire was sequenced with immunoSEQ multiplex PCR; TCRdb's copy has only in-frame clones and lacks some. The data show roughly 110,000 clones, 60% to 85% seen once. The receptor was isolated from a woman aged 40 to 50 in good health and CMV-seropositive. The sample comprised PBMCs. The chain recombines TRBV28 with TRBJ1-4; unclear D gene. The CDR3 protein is CASSDSPGVSNEKLFF. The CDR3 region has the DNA TGTGCCAGCAGTGATTCGCCAGGTGTATCGAATGAAAAACTGTTTTTT. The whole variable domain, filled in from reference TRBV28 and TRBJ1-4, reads DVKVTQSSRYLVKRTGEKVFLECVQDMDHENMFWYRQDPGLGLRLIYFSYDVKMKEKGDIPEGYSVSREKKERFSLILESASTNQTSMYLCASSDSPGVSNEKLFFGSGTQLSVL.